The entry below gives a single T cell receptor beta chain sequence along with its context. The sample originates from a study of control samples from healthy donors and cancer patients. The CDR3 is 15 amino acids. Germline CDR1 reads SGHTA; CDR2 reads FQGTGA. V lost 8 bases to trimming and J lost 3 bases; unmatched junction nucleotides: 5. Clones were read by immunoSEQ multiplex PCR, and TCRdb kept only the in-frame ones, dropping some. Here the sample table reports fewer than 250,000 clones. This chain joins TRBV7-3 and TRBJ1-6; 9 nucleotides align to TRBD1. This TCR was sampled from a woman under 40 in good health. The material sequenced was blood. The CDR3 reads CASGEGQGYNSPLHF. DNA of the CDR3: TGTGCCAGCGGGGAGGGACAGGGCTATAATTCACCCCTCCACTTT. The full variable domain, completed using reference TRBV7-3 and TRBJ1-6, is GAGVSQTPSNKVTEKGKYVELRCDPISGHTALYWYRQSLGQGPEFLIYFQGTGAADDSGLPNDRFFAVRPEGSVSTLKIQRTERGDSAVYLCASGEGQGYNSPLHFGNGTRLTVT.